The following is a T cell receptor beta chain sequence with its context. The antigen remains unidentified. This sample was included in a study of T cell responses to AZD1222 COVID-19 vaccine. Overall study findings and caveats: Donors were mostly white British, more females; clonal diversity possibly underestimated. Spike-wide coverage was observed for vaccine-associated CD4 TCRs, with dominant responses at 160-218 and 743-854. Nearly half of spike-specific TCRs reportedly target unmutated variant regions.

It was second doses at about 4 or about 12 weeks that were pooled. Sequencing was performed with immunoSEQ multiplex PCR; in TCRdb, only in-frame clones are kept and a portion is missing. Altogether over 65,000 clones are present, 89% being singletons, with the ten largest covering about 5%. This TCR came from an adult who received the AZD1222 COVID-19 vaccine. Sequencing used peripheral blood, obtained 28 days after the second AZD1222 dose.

This CDR3 is CASSYSGVSNQPQHF. In DNA, the CDR3 is TGTGCCAGCAGTTACAGCGGGGTTAGCAATCAGCCCCAGCATTTT. The chain uses TRBV6-5 and TRBJ1-5; D unresolved. V shed 2 bases and J shed 0 bases, with 8 bases lying between them. The CDR3 has 15 residues. Looked up from germline, CDR1 is MNHEY and CDR2 is SVGAGI.